This TCR beta chain was documented in a study of cytomegalovirus exposure and HLA in healthy donors. PCR primers comprised 60 Vbeta and 13 Jbeta primers. The protocol was immunoSEQ multiplex PCR, while the TCRdb copy is restricted to in-frame clones and leaves out a portion. The sample has approximately 82,000 clones, 62% seen once. V lost 0 bases, J lost 1 base, and 10 bases lay in between. The V gene's germline CDR1 is SGHRS and CDR2 YFSETQ. The CDR3 contains 15 residues. Sequencing was carried out using PBMCs. This clonotype was obtained from a woman in her thirties in good health and CMV-seropositive. The gene calls are TRBV5-1 and TRBJ1-2; D not resolved. The CDR3 DNA reads as TGCGCCAGCAGCTTGGGATCCGGACTTAACTATGGCTACACCTTC. Its translation: CASSLGSGLNYGYTF.